This passage covers 30 T cell receptor beta chains from one sample sequenced in a study of blood T cell repertoires in COVID-19. Some clones are missing from TCRdb's copy, which holds only in-frame ones; the method was immunoSEQ multiplex PCR. The data hold around 200,000 clones, with around 75% observed a single time. The specimen sequenced was peripheral blood. All receptors come from a human donor in a cohort sampled during active COVID-19.

The V and J genes are TRBV4-1 and TRBJ2-7; TRBD2 aligns across 10 bases. From germline, CDR1 is MGHRA and CDR2 YSYEKL. After removal of 1 base from V and 3 bases from J, the junction contained 6 bases not matched to a gene. CDR3 length equals 16 residues. The CDR3 DNA reads as TGCGCCAGCAGCCAAGCTTTCGCTAGCGGGGGCTACGAGCAGTACTTC. Protein: CASSQAFASGGYEQYF.

The table lists this clone with a few counts. The gene calls are TRBV2 and TRBJ2-7; 12 positions agree with TRBD2. The CDR3 extends over 14 amino acids. V gave up 7 bases and J gave up 4 bases; unmatched junction bases: 5. Germline V gives CDR1 SNHLY, CDR2 FYNNEI. For the CDR3, the DNA is TGTGCCAGCACCGGACTAGCGGGAAGATACGAGCAGTACTTC. Its translation is CASTGLAGRYEQYF.

V and J are TRBV30 and TRBJ1-2; possible D gene TRBD1, 6 bases. The CDR3 totals 16 residues. CDR1 and CDR2 (germline): GTSNPN, SVGIG (reference sequence). The V and J ends lost 0 bases and 0 bases respectively, with 14 bases between them. The CDR3 region is CAWSVPGVGTNYGYTF. The CDR3 bases are TGTGCCTGGAGTGTTCCAGGGGTAGGGACTAACTATGGCTACACCTTC.

This rearrangement joins TRBV9 to TRBJ2-7; TRBD1 aligns across 8 bases. CDR3 size: 15 residues. With V trimmed by 4 bases and J by 3 bases, 9 bases remained unmatched. Germline V gene data show CDR1 as SGDLS and CDR2 as YYNGEE. The CDR3: CASSWRTGLDYEQYF. The CDR3 DNA follows: TGTGCCAGCAGCTGGCGGACAGGGCTCGACTACGAGCAGTACTTC.

The DNA of the CDR3 is TGTGCCAGCAGCTTTTGGGGGCGTTTGGAGACCCAGTACTTC. This translates into CASSFWGRLETQYF. This chain links TRBV7-2 with TRBJ2-5; possibly TRBD1 for D (6 bases). V shed 3 bases and J shed 5 bases, with 13 bases lying between them. The CDR3 has 14 amino acids. Germline CDR1 SGHTA, CDR2 FQGNSA.

J is TRBJ2-1 and V is TRBV14; TRBD1 is a possible D gene (5 bases). The CDR3 runs to 14 residues. The V end was cut by 4 bases, the J end by 5 bases, with 12 bases between. Per germline, CDR1 SGHDN and CDR2 FVKESK. The CDR3 coding sequence is TGTGCCAGCAGCCTCTATAGGACAAACAATGAGCAGTTCTTC. Residues: CASSLYRTNNEQFF. Supplemented by reference TRBV14 and TRBJ2-1, the full variable domain reads EAGVTQFPSHSVIEKGQTVTLRCDPISGHDNLYWYRRVMGKEIKFLLHFVKESKQDESGMPNNRFLAERTGGTYSTLKVQPAELEDSGVYFCASSLYRTNNEQFFGPGTRLTVL.

V usage is TRBV6-1 and J usage is TRBJ2-5; D possibly corresponds to TRBD2 (5 bases). There are 14 residues in the CDR3. Trimming removed 2 bases at V and 5 bases at J, with 12 bases between. In germline, CDR1 is MNHNS, CDR2 SASEGT. CDR3 residues: CASSEYPGMETQYF. CDR3 coding DNA: TGTGCCAGCAGTGAATATCCGGGGATGGAGACCCAGTACTTC.

The genes are TRBV7-3 and TRBJ2-7; D not certain. CDR3 length: 14 residues. With 1 base removed from V and 0 bases from J, the gap between germline ends came to 7 bases. Germline CDR1 SGHTA, CDR2 FQGTGA. The CDR3 is CASSLMSTSYEQYF. For the CDR3, the DNA is TGTGCCAGCAGCTTAATGAGCACCTCCTACGAGCAGTACTTC.

J is TRBJ2-3 and V is TRBV29-1; D perhaps matches TRBD1 (6 bases). Germline values: CDR1 SQVTM, CDR2 ANQGSEA. The V end was cut by 5 bases, the J end by 4 bases, with 13 bases between. The CDR3 runs to 13 residues. The CDR3 nucleotides are TGCAGCGTTCTACCTCAGGGGCCAGATACGCAGTATTTT. This encodes CSVLPQGPDTQYF.

The rearrangement uses TRBV29-1 and TRBJ1-1; TRBD1 is a possible D gene (6 bases). This CDR3 contains 14 residues. The V end lost 2 bases, the J end lost 4 bases, and 14 bases lay between the germline ends. In germline, CDR1 is SQVTM, CDR2 ANQGSEA. CDR3 sequence: CSVERIQGSTEAFF. The CDR3 nucleotides read TGCAGCGTTGAACGGATACAGGGCAGCACTGAAGCTTTCTTT.

V gene TRBV27 combines with J gene TRBJ2-7; 7 bases are a match to TRBD1. Germline values: CDR1 MNHEY, CDR2 SMNVEV (reference sequence). The V segment lost 2 bases and the J segment 6 bases; nucleotides outside the gene matches: 1. The CDR3 totals 12 residues. This CDR3 is CASSLRTGEQYF. The CDR3 region has the DNA TGTGCCAGCAGTTTAAGGACAGGCGAGCAGTACTTC.

The chain uses TRBV5-6 and TRBJ2-7; D remains unclear. Germline CDR1 reads SGHDT; CDR2 reads YYEEEE. The CDR3 contains 12 residues. Trimming shortened V by 2 bases and J by 4 bases, and 7 bases separated the two germline ends. The CDR3 here is CASSFSDYEQYF. In nucleotides, the CDR3 is TGTGCCAGCAGCTTCTCAGATTACGAGCAGTACTTC.

Here the CDR3 reads CASRRGGEEKLFF. The CDR3 region has the DNA TGTGCCAGCAGGAGGGGGGGAGAGGAAAAACTGTTTTTT. This rearrangement joins TRBV6-5 to TRBJ1-4; perhaps TRBD1 as D (6 bases). The germline V gene has CDR1 MNHEY and CDR2 SVGAGI. V was cut by 6 bases and J by 8 bases, with 13 bases left in between. CDR3 length: 13 residues.

V and J are TRBV3-1 (or the pseudogene TRBV3-2) and TRBJ2-7; TRBD2 matches 7 bases. The V gene's germline CDR1 is LGHDT and CDR2 YNNKEL (reference sequence). The ends lost 0 bases at V and 6 bases at J; junction bases unmatched: 2. The CDR3 sequence is 13 residues long. The CDR3 nucleotides are TGTGCCAGCAGCCAAGAGGGGGAGGGCGAGCAGTACTTC. This translates into CASSQEGEGEQYF.

Only a few counts were recorded for this clone. The CDR3 is CAWGQGVYEQYF. The DNA of the CDR3 is TGTGCCTGGGGACAGGGGGTCTACGAGCAGTACTTC. This chain links TRBV5-4 with TRBJ2-7; 11 bases map to TRBD1. In germline, CDR1 is SGHNT, CDR2 YYREEE (reference sequence). Trimming removed 10 bases from V and 3 bases from J; junction bases left unmatched: 3. CDR3 length: 12 residues.

The chain joins TRBV7-9 to TRBJ1-5, with TRBD1 as a possible D gene (5 bases). Trimming cost V 5 bases and J 5 bases, with 13 bases left between them. The CDR3 extends over 14 amino acids. Germline CDR1 SEHNR, CDR2 FQNEAQ (reference sequence). The CDR3 sequence is CASSPDRVHQPQHF. In DNA, the CDR3 is TGTGCCAGCAGCCCCGACAGAGTTCATCAGCCCCAGCATTTT.

This chain uses TRBV21-1 with TRBJ2-7; the tabulated D call, TRBD2, remains unverified against the DNA. TRBV21-1 is a pseudogene locus. The CDR3 has 15 residues. DNA of the CDR3: TGTGCCAGCAGCAAAGTTGGCCCTAGAGACTACGAGCAGTACTTC. Translation gives CASSKVGPRDYEQYF.

The rearrangement links TRBV24-1 to TRBJ1-1; D is perhaps TRBD1 (5 bases). CDR1 KGHDR and CDR2 SFDVKD come from the germline V gene. There are 13 residues in the CDR3. Trimming took 7 bases from V and 0 from J, leaving 8 bases between them. The CDR3 is CATSQGLNTEAFF. The DNA for the CDR3 is TGTGCCACCAGCCAGGGCTTGAACACTGAAGCTTTCTTT.

The rearrangement uses TRBV6-2 or TRBV6-3 and TRBJ2-1, with 8 bases fitting TRBD2. Trimming cost V 2 bases and J 4 bases; bases outside gene matches: 10. From germline, CDR1 is MNHEY and CDR2 SVGEGT. The CDR3 has 17 amino acids. CDR3 protein: CASSYGASGSLYNEQFF. The CDR3 bases are TGTGCCAGCAGTTACGGCGCTAGCGGGTCACTTTACAATGAGCAGTTCTTC.

The rearrangement links TRBV5-8 to TRBJ1-6; 7 bases line up with TRBD1. CDR1 and CDR2 from the germline V gene are SGHTS and YDEGEE. The CDR3 totals 15 residues. After removal of 3 bases from V and 10 bases from J, the junction contained 10 bases not matched to a gene. In nucleotides, the CDR3 is TGTGCCAGCAGCTCCACAGGGGTGTTTACCTCACCCCTCCACTTT. It yields the protein CASSSTGVFTSPLHF.

The rearrangement joins TRBV15 to TRBJ1-4, with 7 bases fitting TRBD1. The junction had 7 bases not matched to a gene; V was cut back by 8 bases and J by 7 bases. CDR3 size: 13 residues. From germline, CDR1 is LNHNV and CDR2 YYDKDF (reference sequence). This chain's CDR3 is CATGGGLGEKLFF. CDR3 nucleotides: TGTGCCACCGGAGGGGGCCTGGGTGAAAAACTGTTTTTT.

In regard to this clone: Other DNA sequences of this sample code for an identical CDR3. The rearrangement uses TRBV28 and TRBJ2-7, with D unclear. The CDR3 sequence is 13 residues long. Looked up from germline, CDR1 is MDHEN and CDR2 is SYDVKM. V lost 3 bases and J lost 1, with 7 bases in between. The CDR3 here is CASSFPPSYEQYF. The DNA for the CDR3 is TGTGCCAGCAGTTTCCCCCCTTCCTACGAGCAGTACTTC.

This chain joins TRBV2 and TRBJ2-3; 8 nucleotides line up with TRBD2. CDR3 size: 14 residues. The junction had 14 bases not matched to a gene; V was cut back by 7 bases and J by 11 bases. Per the germline V gene, CDR1 is SNHLY and CDR2 is FYNNEI. This CDR3 is CASKLAVTVWRQYF. The DNA of the CDR3 is TGTGCCAGCAAACTAGCGGTCACAGTCTGGAGGCAGTATTTT.

The rearrangement joins TRBV28 to TRBJ1-6, with a possible D match to TRBD1 (6 bases). The CDR3 sequence is 17 residues long. V gave up 3 bases and J gave up 6 bases, with 18 bases separating them. Germline CDR1 MDHEN, CDR2 SYDVKM. CDR3 sequence: CASSFMGAGVGNSPLHF. In nucleotides, the CDR3 is TGTGCCAGCAGTTTTATGGGGGCCGGAGTGGGTAATTCACCCCTCCACTTT.

V is TRBV5-5 and J is TRBJ1-3, with D maybe TRBD1 (6 bases). V was pared by 3 bases and J by 0 bases, with 10 bases between. Germline V gene lookup returns CDR1 SGHKS and CDR2 YYEKEE (reference sequence). The CDR3 is 15 amino acids. DNA for the CDR3: TGTGCCAGCAGCTCTTGGACAGTCTCTGGAAACACCATATATTTT. Translated: CASSSWTVSGNTIYF.

This clone was seen more than once but under ten times. The chain combines TRBV7-9 with TRBJ1-5; D is possibly TRBD1 (6 bases). This CDR3 has 15 amino acids. Trimming cost V 5 bases and J 8 bases, with 19 bases left between them. From germline, CDR1 is SEHNR and CDR2 FQNEAQ (reference sequence). This CDR3 is CASSPIGGVGKPQHF. For the CDR3, the DNA is TGTGCCAGCAGCCCCATAGGGGGGGTGGGGAAGCCCCAGCATTTT.

The count of this clone is one. J is TRBJ2-7 and V is TRBV11-3, with D maybe TRBD1 (7 bases). From germline, CDR1 is SGHNT and CDR2 YENEEA. V was trimmed by 4 bases and J by 3 bases, leaving 28 bases between them. The length of the CDR3 is 19 residues. The CDR3 DNA is TGTGCCAGCAGCTCCGCAGGGGGTAGGAGGGTTAATTTGGGCTACGAGCAGTACTTC. Amino acids: CASSSAGGRRVNLGYEQYF.

The chain has TRBV20-1 and TRBJ2-5; 7 bases map to TRBD2. The CDR3 covers 15 residues. Germline-derived CDR1 and CDR2 are DFQATT and SNEGSKA (reference sequence). V lost 3 bases and J lost 1; bases outside the gene matches: 8. CDR3 sequence: CSASVPSGPQETQYF. In DNA, the CDR3 is TGCAGTGCTAGTGTTCCTAGCGGTCCCCAAGAGACCCAGTACTTC.

The V call is TRBV5-5, the J call TRBJ1-4; 9 bases fit TRBD1. The V gene's germline CDR1 is SGHKS and CDR2 YYEKEE (reference sequence). Trimming took 4 bases from V and 7 from J; bases not matched to a gene: 8. This CDR3 is built from 15 residues. The CDR3 loop is CASSLAGTGLEKLFF. CDR3 bases: TGTGCCAGCAGCCTGGCCGGGACAGGGCTTGAAAAACTGTTTTTT. Drawing the rest from reference TRBV5-5 and TRBJ1-4, the complete variable domain is DAGVTQSPTHLIKTRGQQVTLRCSPISGHKSVSWYQQVLGQGPQFIFQYYEKEERGRGNFPDRFSARQFPNYSSELNVNALLLGDSALYLCASSLAGTGLEKLFFGSGTQLSVL.

This chain joins TRBV9 and TRBJ1-1, with TRBD1 as a possible D gene (5 bases). Looked up from germline, CDR1 is SGDLS and CDR2 is YYNGEE. There are 15 residues in the CDR3. Trimming shortened V by 4 bases and J by 3 bases, and 16 bases separated the two germline ends. CDR3 DNA: TGTGCCAGCAGCCAAACACCCAGGGCAGACACTGAAGCTTTCTTT. Its translation: CASSQTPRADTEAFF.